This is a list of T cell receptor beta chains from one sample in a study of identical twins. TCRdb passed the 5' RACE reads through MiXCR, listing each CDR3 protein once. The profile covers about 240,000 distinct CDR3 sequences, with approximately 8% appearing a single time and more than 5% taken by the ten largest. The data also belong to a second study, concerning yellow fever vaccine responses in identical twins.

The sample comprised CD8+ T cells sorted from blood. These TCRs come from a woman aged 18-35 years in good health. Each CDR3 is given with its conserved first and last residue. A D gene is named only where the DNA matches it firmly. The size of a clone is reported for some rows only, either as once, few or many, or as a class for expanded clones.

V: TRBV6-1
size: NA
D: NA
J: TRBJ2-4
CDR3: CASSDSLAKNIQYF
DNA: TGTGCCAGCAGTGACAGCCTAGCCAAAAACATTCAGTACTTC

V: TRBV11-3
size: many
D: TRBD1
J: TRBJ1-5
CDR3: CASSFRGHQPQHF
DNA: TGTGCCAGCAGCTTCAGGGGGCATCAGCCCCAGCATTTT

V: TRBV7-6
size: few
D: NA
J: TRBJ2-2
CDR3: CASSLQAGATGELFF
DNA: TGTGCCAGCAGCTTACAGGCGGGCGCGACCGGGGAGCTGTTTTTT

V: TRBV20-1
size: NA
D: NA
J: TRBJ2-5
CDR3: CSASKTSPGHKGETQYF
DNA: TGCAGTGCTAGTAAAACGTCACCGGGCCACAAGGGAGAGACCCAGTACTTC

V: TRBV29-1
size: many
D: NA
J: TRBJ1-2
CDR3: CSVDQGRDGYTF
DNA: TGCAGCGTTGACCAGGGACGCGATGGCTACACCTTC

V: TRBV5-1
size: few
D: NA
J: TRBJ2-7
CDR3: CASSPRPIFEQYF
DNA: TGCGCCAGCAGCCCGCGTCCCATTTTCGAGCAGTACTTC

V: TRBV25-1
size: many
D: NA
J: TRBJ1-4
CDR3: CASSVGPNEKLFF
DNA: TGTGCCAGCAGTGTGGGTCCGAATGAAAAACTGTTTTTT

V: TRBV7-8
size: many
D: NA
J: TRBJ2-1
CDR3: CASSRMTSSYNEQFF
DNA: TGTGCCAGCAGCCGGATGACGAGCTCCTACAATGAGCAGTTCTTC

V: TRBV7-9
size: few
D: NA
J: TRBJ1-1
CDR3: CTSRGDSRDTEAFF
DNA: TGTACCAGCAGGGGAGACAGTCGGGACACTGAAGCTTTCTTT

V: TRBV20-1
size: NA
D: NA
J: TRBJ1-4
CDR3: CSARVRGVDEKLFF
DNA: TGCAGTGCTAGAGTCCGGGGCGTAGATGAAAAACTGTTTTTT